The TCR beta chain under discussion was sequenced for a study of CD8 T cells in ankylosing spondylitis. Study results and caveats: Several of the motif variants were reported before in synovial fluid and blood from reactive arthritis. Disease-linked clones proved CD8+ and comparatively uncommon in peripheral blood.

Preparation of TCR beta libraries was done by quantitative 5'-RACE with molecular barcodes. TCRdb independently ran MiXCR on the 5' RACE reads; one entry per CDR3 protein. The sample comprises 200,000 to 250,000 distinct CDR3 sequences, around 24% of which are singletons, and more than 6.5% rests with the top ten. CDR1 MGHRA and CDR2 YSYEKL come from the germline V gene. The CDR3 runs to 13 residues. V lost 1 base, J lost 6 bases, and 9 bases lay in between. This clonotype was recorded at least ten times. Its antigen remains unidentified. The rearrangement uses TRBV4-1 and TRBJ1-1; D unresolved. Sequenced input: blood, either unsorted or a sorted T cell fraction (not recorded which). The receptor was derived from a male donor with ankylosing spondylitis or in good health (not recorded which). This CDR3 is CASSQVTDPEAFF. CDR3 coding DNA: TGCGCCAGCAGCCAAGTCACGGACCCTGAAGCTTTCTTT.